One and the same sample provided the 31 T cell receptor beta chains below, sequenced in a study of vaccination and CD4 T cells after COVID-19. The antigens for these receptors are not known. The Oncomine TCR Beta short-read assay was applied to DNA of cultured CD4+ T cells. Genomic DNA was taken out of cultured CD4+ T cells by extraction. TCRdb reprocessed the PCR reads with MiXCR, giving one entry per CDR3 protein. The top ten clones hold about 15% of a sample with 9,500 to 14,000 distinct CDR3 sequences, 37% of them seen once. Treatment in this sample: roughly ten-day PBMC culture with coronavirus spike peptide pools or control peptides (ViraFEST assay). Prior to the COVID-19 pandemic (2011-2018), the unexposed donor's CD4+ T cells were collected. The sequenced material came from CD4+ T cells from blood, cultured in vitro. These receptors originate from a human donor in good health.

V gene TRBV30 combines with J gene TRBJ2-5; tentative D call: TRBD1 (6 bases). Trimming took 7 bases from V and 3 from J, leaving 12 bases between them. Germline loops: CDR1 GTSNPN, CDR2 SVGIG (reference sequence). CDR3 length: 12 residues. Here the CDR3 reads CAFRQAKETQYF. CDR3 bases: TGTGCCTTCCGACAGGCGAAAGAGACCCAGTACTTC.

CDR3 region: CASSFQGMGGYTF. In DNA, the CDR3 is TGTGCCAGCAGCTTCCAGGGGATGGGCGGCTACACCTTC. The chain is built from TRBV7-9 and TRBJ1-2; possibly TRBD1 for D (6 bases). The CDR3 totals 13 residues. Germline V CDR1 and CDR2: SEHNR, FQNEAQ (reference sequence). Trimming removed 3 bases at V and 8 bases at J, with 13 bases between.

This rearrangement joins TRBV3-1 to TRBJ2-1; 7 nucleotides agree with TRBD2. Germline trimming cut 1 base from V and 9 bases from J; bases unmatched to any gene: 12. Looked up from germline, CDR1 is LGHDT and CDR2 is YNNKEL (reference sequence). There are 16 residues in the CDR3. CDR3 region: CASSQVGGRARSEQFF. The CDR3 bases are TGTGCCAGCAGCCAAGTGGGGGGGAGGGCCAGGAGTGAGCAGTTCTTC.

The chain has TRBV19 and TRBJ1-1; TRBD1 agrees at 7 bases. The CDR3 sequence is 14 residues long. Germline V lookup: CDR1 LNHDA, CDR2 SQIVND (reference sequence). The J segment lost 1 base and the V segment lost 5 bases, leaving 4 bases of the junction unmatched. The CDR3 loop is CASSGDRRNTEAFF. The CDR3 DNA follows: TGTGCCAGTAGTGGGGACAGAAGGAACACTGAAGCTTTCTTT.

This clonotype was seen a handful of times. The V and J genes are TRBV20-1 and TRBJ2-5; TRBD2 aligns across 10 bases. In germline, CDR1 is DFQATT, CDR2 SNEGSKA (reference sequence). J was trimmed by 2 bases and V by 5 bases; bases with no gene match: 8. The CDR3 consists of 15 residues. CDR3 sequence: CSAGPLAGVQETQYF. As DNA, the CDR3 is TGCAGTGCTGGACCGCTAGCGGGAGTTCAAGAGACCCAGTACTTC.

The chain recombines TRBV6-2 or TRBV6-3 with TRBJ1-1; the match to TRBD1 covers 8 bases. V lost 8 bases and J lost 1; bases outside the gene matches: 12. CDR3 length equals 16 residues. The germline gives CDR1 MNHEY, CDR2 SVGEGT. The CDR3 here is CASHSGQGLWNTEAFF. Here the CDR3 DNA reads TGTGCCAGCCACTCAGGACAGGGCTTATGGAACACTGAAGCTTTCTTT.

This clonotype is a singleton in its sample. Germline and junction disagree at one end, which may indicate a read error. The chain combines TRBV24-1 with TRBJ1-2, with D possibly TRBD1 on 6 matching bases. Germline V CDR1 and CDR2: KGHDR, SFDVKD. The CDR3 is made up of 12 amino acids. Here the CDR3 reads CATSASTGGCTF. The DNA for the CDR3 is TGTGCCACCAGTGCGAGTACGGGGGGCTGCACCTTC.

The V gene is TRBV6-2 or TRBV6-3, the J gene TRBJ1-5; 9 nucleotides agree with TRBD1. Germline CDR1 reads MNHEY; CDR2 reads SVGEGT. V lost 5 bases to trimming and J lost 7 bases; unmatched junction nucleotides: 9. The CDR3 runs to 15 residues. The CDR3: CASSGRGQGYQPQHF. Written as DNA, the CDR3 is TGTGCCAGCAGTGGCCGGGGACAGGGTTACCAGCCCCAGCATTTT.

This clonotype was detected only a few times. The rearrangement uses TRBV25-1 and TRBJ1-2; 9 bases match TRBD1. Germline CDR1 MGHDK, CDR2 SYGVNS. Unmatched junction bases numbered 4, after V lost 1 base and J lost 7 bases. CDR3 length equals 14 residues. For the CDR3, the DNA is TGTGCCAGCAGTGAATTGACAGGGGGAAGTGGCTACACCTTC. Its translation: CASSELTGGSGYTF.

In this sample, this clonotype turned up a few times. The chain carries TRBV2 and TRBJ2-3; TRBD2 matches at 12 bases. There are 14 residues in the CDR3. V lost 2 bases, J lost 10 bases, and 4 bases stayed unmatched. Per germline, CDR1 SNHLY and CDR2 FYNNEI. This chain's CDR3 is CASSELSSGGAQYF. CDR3 in DNA: TGTGCCAGCAGTGAATTGTCTAGCGGGGGGGCGCAGTATTTT.

The count of this clonotype is one. This chain links TRBV5-1 with TRBJ1-1; D gene ambiguous. The CDR3 has 16 residues. Germline CDR1 is SGHRS and CDR2 is YFSETQ. V lost 4 bases and J lost 1, with 17 bases in between. CDR3 region: CASSAVPWEPNTEAFF. CDR3 coding DNA: TGCGCCAGCAGCGCGGTTCCTTGGGAGCCGAACACTGAAGCTTTCTTT.

The chain links TRBV6-1 to TRBJ1-1, with D possibly being TRBD1 (6 bases). This CDR3 is 14 amino acids long. Between the trimmed V and J ends, which lost 9 bases and 1 base, there was a span of 15 bases. The germline CDR1 and CDR2 sequences are MNHNS and SASEGT. CDR3 bases: TGTGCCAGGGAGGGCCTACAGGGGAACACTGAAGCTTTCTTT. Its protein is CAREGLQGNTEAFF.

The chain links TRBV20-1 to TRBJ2-3; D is undetermined. This CDR3 is 13 amino acids long. The V and J ends lost 4 bases and 2 bases respectively, with 10 bases between them. Germline V gene sequence: CDR1 DFQATT, CDR2 SNEGSKA (reference sequence). The CDR3 bases are TGCAGTGCTACGGTGCGGTTCACAGATACGCAGTATTTT. The encoded protein is CSATVRFTDTQYF.

This sequence joins TRBV9 and TRBJ2-5, with 8 bases identical to TRBD1. Losses at the gene ends were 4 bases for V and 6 bases for J; bases not matched to a gene: 17. The germline CDR1 and CDR2 sequences are SGDLS and YYNGEE. The CDR3 sequence is 17 residues long. The CDR3 reads CASSPSTGTGQIQTQYF. Here the CDR3 DNA reads TGTGCCAGCAGCCCTTCCACCGGGACAGGCCAAATTCAGACCCAGTACTTC.

J is TRBJ1-1 and V is TRBV5-1; D may be TRBD1 (6 bases). CDR1 and CDR2 from the germline V gene are SGHRS and YFSETQ. This CDR3 is built from 14 residues. The germline V and J ends were trimmed by 1 base and 0 bases, with 7 bases remaining between them. CDR3 in amino acids: CASSLRGMNTEAFF. CDR3 nucleotide sequence: TGCGCCAGCAGCTTGAGGGGGATGAACACTGAAGCTTTCTTT.

Only a few counts were recorded for this clonotype. The V and J genes are TRBV7-6 and TRBJ2-7, with D perhaps matching TRBD1 or TRBD2 (6 bases each). V dropped 1 base and J dropped 3 bases, with 13 bases sitting between them. Germline V gene data show CDR1 as SGHVS and CDR2 as FNYEAQ. This CDR3 region has 15 residues. The CDR3 reads CASSLGRGDFYEQYF. Written as DNA, the CDR3 is TGTGCCAGCAGCTTAGGGAGGGGGGATTTCTACGAGCAGTACTTC.

The chain has TRBV20-1 and TRBJ2-1; 7 nucleotides match TRBD1. Germline CDR1 DFQATT, CDR2 SNEGSKA (reference sequence). V lost 6 bases, J lost 6 bases, and 11 bases stayed unmatched. This CDR3 region has 14 residues. The CDR3 DNA is TGCAGTGCCAGCGTAGGGACAGCTATCAATGAGCAGTTCTTC. It encodes CSASVGTAINEQFF.

V is TRBV7-9 and J is TRBJ2-1; 9 bases are a match to TRBD1. The germline CDR1 and CDR2 sequences are SEHNR and FQNEAQ (reference sequence). The CDR3 sequence is 15 residues long. Trimming at V came to 2 bases and at J to 2 bases, leaving 1 base not matched to a gene. The chain's CDR3 is CASSLRQGAYNEQFF. DNA of the CDR3: TGTGCCAGCAGCTTACGACAGGGGGCCTACAATGAGCAGTTCTTC. Combining the CDR3 with reference TRBV7-9 and TRBJ2-1 gives the whole variable domain DTGVSQNPRHKITKRGQNVTFRCDPISEHNRLYWYRQTLGQGPEFLTYFQNEAQLEKSRLLSDRFSAERPKGSFSTLEIQRTEQGDSAMYLCASSLRQGAYNEQFFGPGTRLTVL.

This clonotype was recorded a few times. This chain links TRBV15 with TRBJ1-5; D is unresolved. The CDR3 totals 15 residues. With 0 bases removed from V and 6 bases from J, the gap between germline ends came to 12 bases. Looked up from germline, CDR1 is LNHNV and CDR2 is YYDKDF (reference sequence). This chain's CDR3 is CATSREQSRVQPQHF. In DNA, the CDR3 is TGTGCCACCAGCAGAGAGCAATCACGGGTTCAGCCCCAGCATTTT.

This clonotype was seen only a few times. The chain combines TRBV20-1 with TRBJ2-7; maybe TRBD2 (5 bases). V was cut by 5 bases and J by 9 bases, with 20 bases left in between. Germline V gene sequence: CDR1 DFQATT, CDR2 SNEGSKA (reference sequence). The CDR3 is made up of 13 amino acids. As DNA, the CDR3 is TGCAGTGCTCTCGGGTCCCTCCCCGGGGTGCAGTACTTC. It is translated as CSALGSLPGVQYF.

J is TRBJ2-1 and V is TRBV9; perhaps D is TRBD1 or TRBD2 (5 bases each). The germline CDR1 and CDR2 sequences are SGDLS and YYNGEE. The CDR3 contains 15 residues. Trimming pared 4 bases from V and 8 bases from J, leaving 19 bases between. For the CDR3, the DNA is TGTGCCAGCAGCCTCGACTGGGGGAGTCCGGATGAGCAGTTCTTC. It is translated as CASSLDWGSPDEQFF.

This clonotype was seen a handful of times. The chain recombines TRBV28 with TRBJ2-7; 10 nucleotides agree with TRBD1. CDR3 length equals 14 residues. The ends lost 6 bases at V and 0 bases at J; junction bases unmatched: 2. CDR1 is MDHEN and CDR2 is SYDVKM in the germline V gene. The CDR3 here is CASSRTGGSYEQYF. In nucleotides, the CDR3 is TGTGCCAGCAGCCGGACAGGGGGCTCCTACGAGCAGTACTTC.

A note on this clonotype: Germline and junction disagree at one end, which may indicate a read error. The V gene is TRBV7-7, the J gene TRBJ2-3, with D unresolved. Germline values: CDR1 SSHAT, CDR2 FNYEAQ (reference sequence). This CDR3 has 15 residues. The CDR3 loop reads CASSRGRSTTDTQYF. DNA for the CDR3: TGTGCTAGCAGTAGAGGACGGAGTACCACAGATACGCAGTATTTT.

The chain recombines TRBV5-1 with TRBJ1-2, with D tentatively TRBD1 (5 bases). Germline CDR1 is SGHRS and CDR2 is YFSETQ. Between the trimmed V and J ends, which lost 0 bases and 4 bases, there was a span of 16 bases. The CDR3 covers 16 residues. The CDR3, as DNA: TGCGCCAGCAGCTTGGACGATTCAACAGGTCCCTATGGCTACACCTTC. Translated, it gives CASSLDDSTGPYGYTF.

This chain links TRBV7-2 with TRBJ2-2, with a weak D call TRBD1 (5 bases). CDR1 SGHTA and CDR2 FQGNSA come from the germline V gene. The CDR3 length is 14 residues. V gave up 2 bases and J gave up 6 bases, with 10 bases separating them. CDR3 sequence reads: CASSLMSGPGELFF. For the CDR3, the DNA is TGTGCCAGCAGCTTAATGTCAGGGCCCGGGGAGCTGTTTTTT.

By share, this clonotype counts as medium-sized. This rearrangement joins TRBV11-3 to TRBJ2-5; 11 nucleotides agree with TRBD2. The J segment lost 4 bases and the V segment lost 5 bases, leaving 12 bases of the junction unmatched. This CDR3 has 17 amino acids. CDR1 SGHNT and CDR2 YENEEA come from the germline V gene. CDR3: CASSPRSGTSGLETQYF. The CDR3 bases are TGTGCCAGCAGCCCCAGATCCGGGACTAGCGGCTTAGAGACCCAGTACTTC.

The J gene is TRBJ2-7, the V gene TRBV20-1; possible D gene TRBD1, 6 bases. CDR1 is DFQATT and CDR2 is SNEGSKA in the germline V gene (reference sequence). This CDR3 comprises 16 residues. Trimming removed 0 bases at V and 5 bases at J, with 20 bases between. CDR3 amino acids: CSARDLVGQGPDEQYF. In DNA, the CDR3 is TGCAGTGCTAGAGATCTGGTGGGTCAGGGGCCCGACGAGCAGTACTTC.

The V and J genes are TRBV7-2 and TRBJ2-7; D remains unclear. V gave up 7 bases and J gave up 7 bases, with 14 bases separating them. Germline V CDR1 and CDR2: SGHTA, FQGNSA. The CDR3 is 12 residues long. CDR3 region: CASTHQSVEQYF. As DNA, the CDR3 is TGTGCCAGCACCCACCAAAGTGTGGAGCAGTACTTC.

The chain uses TRBV20-1 and TRBJ2-7, with 15 bases identical to TRBD2. Germline CDR1 reads DFQATT; CDR2 reads SNEGSKA (reference sequence). This CDR3 has 16 residues. The junction had 6 bases not matched to a gene; V was cut back by 6 bases and J by 0 bases. DNA of the CDR3: TGCAGTGCCGCCGGGACTAGCGGGAGGACCTCCTACGAGCAGTACTTC. As protein: CSAAGTSGRTSYEQYF.

This chain connects TRBV7-2 to TRBJ2-3, with D possibly matching TRBD2 (5 bases). V was cut by 4 bases and J by 7 bases, with 18 bases left in between. The CDR3 loop spans 15 amino acids. Germline loops: CDR1 SGHTA, CDR2 FQGNSA. This CDR3 is CASSSRRLRRYTQYF. CDR3 DNA: TGTGCCAGCAGCTCGAGGAGGTTAAGGAGGTATACGCAGTATTTT.

In its sample, this clonotype is medium-sized. This sequence joins TRBV20-1 and TRBJ2-2, with 7 bases identical to TRBD2. In germline, CDR1 is DFQATT, CDR2 SNEGSKA (reference sequence). The CDR3 is 14 amino acids. V gave up 2 bases and J gave up 4 bases; unmatched junction bases: 4. CDR3 DNA: TGCAGTGCTAGACGCACTAGCGTCACCGGGGAGCTGTTTTTT. As protein: CSARRTSVTGELFF.